What follows are 4 T cell receptor beta chains derived from one specimen sequenced in a study of vaccination and CD4 T cells after COVID-19. Their antigens are not known. The treatment: approximately nine-day PBMC culture with coronavirus spike peptide pools or control peptides (ViraFEST assay). Scientists ran DNA taken from cultured CD4+ T cells through the Oncomine TCR Beta short-read assay for sequencing. TCRdb itself ran the PCR reads through MiXCR, one entry per CDR3 protein. The sample has approximately 20,000 distinct CDR3 sequences, under 45% seen once; the top ten hold around an eighth. Sequences were obtained from cultured CD4+ T cells from blood. The source is a human donor with COVID-19.

This chain joins TRBV20-1 and TRBJ1-2; D gene unclear. Germline-derived CDR1 and CDR2 are DFQATT and SNEGSKA (reference sequence). V was pared by 3 bases and J by 3 bases, with 8 bases between. The length of the CDR3 is 12 residues. CDR3 region: CSASPNHYGYTF. The DNA for the CDR3 is TGCAGTGCTAGCCCCAACCACTATGGCTACACCTTC.

V is TRBV27 and J is TRBJ1-6; D gene unclear. Per the germline V gene, CDR1 is MNHEY and CDR2 is SMNVEV (reference sequence). The CDR3 is 15 amino acids. Trimming shortened V by 2 bases and J by 5 bases, and 10 bases separated the two germline ends. CDR3 in DNA: TGTGCCAGCAGTTTACGGGGAGGCCATAATTCACCCCTCCACTTT. Protein product: CASSLRGGHNSPLHF.

This clonotype appeared once. CDR3 loop: CASRTIYAPDQETQYF. Written as DNA, the CDR3 is TGTGCCAGCAGAACAATCTATGCCCCGGACCAAGAGACCCAGTACTTC. The chain couples TRBV5-8 to TRBJ2-5; D gene unclear. Germline CDR1 is SGHTS and CDR2 is YDEGEE. The CDR3 contains 16 residues. The V end lost 5 bases, the J end lost 0 bases, and 17 bases lay between the germline ends.

Turning to this clonotype: The junction departs from the called germline gene at one end, perhaps through a read error. V usage is TRBV19 and J usage is TRBJ1-6; D gene ambiguous. The CDR3 spans 16 residues. Germline V gene sequence: CDR1 LNHDA, CDR2 SQIVND (reference sequence). CDR3 nucleotides: TGTGCCAGTAGTATAGCGGCCCCCAATATCAATTCAACCCTCCACTTT. It encodes CASSIAAPNINSTLHF.